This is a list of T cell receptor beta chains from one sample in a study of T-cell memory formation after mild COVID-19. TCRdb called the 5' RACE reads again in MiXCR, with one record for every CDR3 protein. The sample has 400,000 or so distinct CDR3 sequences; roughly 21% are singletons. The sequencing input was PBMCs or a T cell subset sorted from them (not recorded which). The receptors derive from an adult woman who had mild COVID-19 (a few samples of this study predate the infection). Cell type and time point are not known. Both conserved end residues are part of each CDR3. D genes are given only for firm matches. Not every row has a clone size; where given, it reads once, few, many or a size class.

CDR3 DNA: TGTGCCAGCAGCCCTACTACCGGGAGGGCCGGCGACTACGAGCAGTACTTC; CDR3 protein: CASSPTTGRAGDYEQYF; D gene: TRBD2; V gene: TRBV7-9; clone size: -; J gene: TRBJ2-7
CDR3 DNA: TGCAGTGCTAGGCCCGGGACTAGCGGCATTGATACGCAGTATTTT; CDR3 protein: CSARPGTSGIDTQYF; D gene: TRBD2; V gene: TRBV20-1; clone size: few; J gene: TRBJ2-3
CDR3 DNA: TGTGCCAGCAGCGTATCTGTTAGCGGGAGTTCTGGCGGGGAGCTGTTTTTT; CDR3 protein: CASSVSVSGSSGGELFF; D gene: TRBD2; V gene: TRBV9; clone size: -; J gene: TRBJ2-2
CDR3 DNA: TGCAGTGCTAGAGAGTACGGCCCCCTGAAGAGAAATGAGCAGTTCTTC; CDR3 protein: CSAREYGPLKRNEQFF; D gene: -; V gene: TRBV20-1; clone size: -; J gene: TRBJ2-1
CDR3 DNA: TGTGCCAGCAGTCCACTCAGGGGCAATCAGCCCCAGCATTTT; CDR3 protein: CASSPLRGNQPQHF; D gene: -; V gene: TRBV6-5; clone size: few; J gene: TRBJ1-5
CDR3 DNA: TGTGCCAGCAGTTTAGTATTTGGTACGCAGTATTTT; CDR3 protein: CASSLVFGTQYF; D gene: -; V gene: TRBV12-3/TRBV12-4; clone size: -; J gene: TRBJ2-3
CDR3 DNA: TGCGCCAGCAGCCGAAAGGGTAAGAATGAGCAGTTCTTC; CDR3 protein: CASSRKGKNEQFF; D gene: -; V gene: TRBV4-1; clone size: -; J gene: TRBJ2-1
CDR3 DNA: TGTGCCAGCTCACCAAATTCCGCGGGCTCCTACGAGCAGTACTTC; CDR3 protein: CASSPNSAGSYEQYF; D gene: -; V gene: TRBV18; clone size: -; J gene: TRBJ2-7
CDR3 DNA: TGTGCCAGCAGCTTGGAAGGGACTAGCGGTAATGAGCAGTTCTTC; CDR3 protein: CASSLEGTSGNEQFF; D gene: TRBD2; V gene: TRBV5-4; clone size: many; J gene: TRBJ2-1
CDR3 DNA: TGTGCCAGCAGCTCGGGACAGCTTCTTAATCAGCCCCAGCATTTT; CDR3 protein: CASSSGQLLNQPQHF; D gene: TRBD1; V gene: TRBV7-2; clone size: -; J gene: TRBJ1-5
CDR3 DNA: TGTGCCAGCGTGATTGAGGGATCTAACTATGGCTACACCTTC; CDR3 protein: CASVIEGSNYGYTF; D gene: -; V gene: TRBV5-6; clone size: -; J gene: TRBJ1-2
CDR3 DNA: TGTGCCAGCAGCGTAGAAGGGGAGGAGCAGTACTTC; CDR3 protein: CASSVEGEEQYF; D gene: -; V gene: TRBV9; clone size: -; J gene: TRBJ2-7
CDR3 DNA: TGCAGCGCAGGTGGTCCGGGGATGAACACTGAAGCTTTCTTT; CDR3 protein: CSAGGPGMNTEAFF; D gene: -; V gene: TRBV29-1; clone size: -; J gene: TRBJ1-1
CDR3 DNA: TGTGCCAGTAGTATCCGTCAAGGATCCGATACGTCCGGCTACACCTTC; CDR3 protein: CASSIRQGSDTSGYTF; D gene: -; V gene: TRBV19; clone size: many; J gene: TRBJ1-2